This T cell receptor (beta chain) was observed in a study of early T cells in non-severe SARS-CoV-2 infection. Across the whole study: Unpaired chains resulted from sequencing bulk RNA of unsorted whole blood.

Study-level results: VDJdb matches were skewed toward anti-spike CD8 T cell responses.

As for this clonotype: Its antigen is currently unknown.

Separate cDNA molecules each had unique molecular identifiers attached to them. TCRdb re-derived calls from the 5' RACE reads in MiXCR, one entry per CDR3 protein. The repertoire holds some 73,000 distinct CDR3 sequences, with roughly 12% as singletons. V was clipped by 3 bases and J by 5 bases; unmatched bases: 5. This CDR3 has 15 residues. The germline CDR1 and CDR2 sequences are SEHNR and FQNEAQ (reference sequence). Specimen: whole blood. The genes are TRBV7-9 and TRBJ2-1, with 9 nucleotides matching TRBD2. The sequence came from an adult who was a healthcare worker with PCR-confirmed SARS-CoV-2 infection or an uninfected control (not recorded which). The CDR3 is CASSFPLAGNNEQFF. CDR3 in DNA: TGTGCCAGCAGCTTCCCACTAGCGGGTAACAATGAGCAGTTCTTC.